Shown below are 9 T cell receptor beta chains from a single sample sequenced in a study of cytomegalovirus exposure and HLA in healthy donors. The repertoire was sequenced with immunoSEQ multiplex PCR; TCRdb's copy has only in-frame clones and lacks some. This sample has approximately 200,000 clones; around 84% occur once, and the top ten carry around 15%. The sequenced material came from PBMCs. The origin of the receptors is a woman under 40 in good health and CMV-seropositive.

The chain carries TRBV6-1 and TRBJ1-1; possibly TRBD1 for D (6 bases). The CDR3 covers 14 residues. V was clipped by 7 bases and J by 3 bases, with 15 bases between them. Germline CDR1 is MNHNS and CDR2 is SASEGT. As DNA, the CDR3 is TGTGCCAGCACTAAGGACAGTGCCTACACTGAAGCTTTCTTT. This translates into CASTKDSAYTEAFF.

This rearrangement joins TRBV5-1 to TRBJ1-1, with D hard to call. The germline gives CDR1 SGHRS, CDR2 YFSETQ. Trimming took off 3 bases at V and 3 bases at J, with 15 bases between the two ends. CDR3 length: 15 amino acids. The CDR3 reads CASSWSSPRDTEAFF. The DNA of the CDR3 is TGCGCCAGCAGCTGGTCTTCCCCGAGGGACACTGAAGCTTTCTTT.

With respect to this clone: At the DNA level, this CDR3 is encoded by other sequences in the same sample as well. V and J are TRBV19 and TRBJ2-2; possibly TRBD2 for D (5 bases). V was clipped by 1 base and J by 6 bases, with 6 bases between them. Per germline, CDR1 LNHDA and CDR2 SQIVND (reference sequence). The CDR3 consists of 13 residues. The CDR3 DNA reads as TGTGCCAGTAGTATAGGCGGGTCCGGGGAGCTGTTTTTT. Translation gives CASSIGGSGELFF.

The chain is built from TRBV28 and TRBJ1-1; D uncertain. The V gene's germline CDR1 is MDHEN and CDR2 SYDVKM. CDR3 length equals 11 residues. With 6 bases removed from V and 4 bases from J, the gap between germline ends came to 6 bases. CDR3 nucleotide sequence: TGTGCCAGCAGACTAGGCACTGAAGCTTTCTTT. As protein: CASRLGTEAFF.

On this clone: One end of the junction varies from germline; a read error may be responsible. This chain connects TRBV6-5 to TRBJ2-3; the D gene is possibly TRBD1 (5 bases). The CDR3 is 15 amino acids. Germline V gene sequence: CDR1 MNHEY, CDR2 SVGAGI. The CDR3 DNA is TGTGCCAGCAGTTACTCAAGCTGGGTCACAGGTACGCAGTATTTT. It encodes CASSYSSWVTGTQYF.

This rearrangement joins TRBV6-6 to TRBJ2-1, with TRBD2 matching 11 bases. CDR3 length: 15 amino acids. With 0 bases clipped from V and 9 bases from J, the junction kept 4 bases outside the gene matches. Germline V lookup: CDR1 MNHNY, CDR2 SVGAGI (reference sequence). The CDR3: CASSYSNLAGGEQFF. CDR3 bases: TGTGCCAGCAGTTACTCGAATCTAGCGGGAGGTGAGCAGTTCTTC.

V is TRBV6-5 and J is TRBJ2-7; 8 positions agree with TRBD2. The CDR3 covers 15 residues. V gave up 7 bases and J gave up 1 base; unmatched junction bases: 9. Germline V gene lookup returns CDR1 MNHEY and CDR2 SVGAGI. In DNA form, the CDR3 reads TGTGCCAGCAAAAGAACTAGCGGTTCATCCTACGAGCAGTACTTC. Its translation: CASKRTSGSSYEQYF.

The rearrangement joins TRBV7-9 to TRBJ2-7; the D is unclear. The CDR3 has 15 residues. V lost 4 bases and J lost 2, with 15 bases in between. The germline CDR1 and CDR2 sequences are SEHNR and FQNEAQ (reference sequence). The DNA for the CDR3 is TGTGCCAGCAGCTCCGAGCTATATCGGGCCTACGAGCAGTACTTC. Residues: CASSSELYRAYEQYF.

The chain joins TRBV2 to TRBJ2-7; 9 nucleotides match TRBD1. The germline gives CDR1 SNHLY, CDR2 FYNNEI. The V segment lost 5 bases and the J segment 5 bases; nucleotides outside the gene matches: 7. This CDR3 has 14 residues. The CDR3 DNA is TGTGCCAGCAGTTCCGGGACAGGGTCCAACGAGCAGTACTTC. Translating it yields CASSSGTGSNEQYF.